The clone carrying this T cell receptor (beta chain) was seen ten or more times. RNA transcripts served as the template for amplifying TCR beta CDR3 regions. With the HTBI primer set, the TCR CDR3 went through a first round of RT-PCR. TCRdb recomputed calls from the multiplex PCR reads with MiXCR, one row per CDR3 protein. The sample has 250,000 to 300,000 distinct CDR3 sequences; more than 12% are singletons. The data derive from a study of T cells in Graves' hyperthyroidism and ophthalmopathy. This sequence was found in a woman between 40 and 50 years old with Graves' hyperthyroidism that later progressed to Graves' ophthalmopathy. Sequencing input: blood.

The CDR3 DNA reads as TGTGCCATCAGTGAGTTCCAGGCTGGAGGGGGCGAGCAGTACTTC. As protein: CAISEFQAGGGEQYF. The chain uses TRBV10-3 and TRBJ2-7; D possibly matches TRBD1 or TRBD2 (6 bases each). The ends were cut back, 1 base at V and 6 bases at J, with 16 bases in the middle. Germline CDR1 reads ENHRY; CDR2 reads SYGVKD. There are 15 residues in the CDR3.